The 11 T cell receptor beta chains listed next were all sequenced from one sample in a study of blood T cell repertoires in COVID-19. Profiling relied on immunoSEQ multiplex PCR, and the TCRdb table lists in-frame clones only, not all of them. The sample lists under 250,000 clones, about 84% seen once, with about 2% in the top ten. Sequenced material: PBMCs or T cells enriched from blood (not recorded which). The receptors come from a man between 60 and 75 years old who had recovered from COVID-19.

The CDR3 DNA reads as TGTGCCAGCCACGGGACAGGGGAAACTGAAGCTTTCTTT. Translation: CASHGTGETEAFF. This chain uses TRBV18 with TRBJ1-1; 10 nucleotides agree with TRBD1. V shed 8 bases, J shed 5 bases, and the junction held 5 bases outside the gene matches. The CDR3 totals 13 residues. The germline gives CDR1 KGHSH, CDR2 LQKENI. Filled out from reference TRBV18 and TRBJ1-1, the complete variable domain reads NAGVMQNPRHLVRRRGQEARLRCSPMKGHSHVYWYRQLPEEGLKFMVYLQKENIIDESGMPKERFSAEFPKEGPSILRIQQVVRGDSAAYFCASHGTGETEAFFGQGTRLTVV.

The chain couples TRBV6-6 to TRBJ1-1, with D uncertain. CDR1 is MNHNY, CDR2 SVGAGI, per germline (reference sequence). Trimming stripped 3 bases from V and 6 bases from J, with 14 bases between. CDR3 length equals 14 residues. As DNA, the CDR3 is TGTGCCAGCAGTTATCTTTCCCCTCCCGCTGAAGCTTTCTTT. Its protein product is CASSYLSPPAEAFF.

V usage is TRBV19 and J usage is TRBJ1-2; tentative D call: TRBD1 (6 bases). Germline V gene lookup returns CDR1 LNHDA and CDR2 SQIVND (reference sequence). V lost 6 bases and J 1 base, leaving 12 bases between the germline ends. This CDR3 region has 14 residues. The CDR3 sequence is CASSPTGFNYGYTF. Written as DNA, the CDR3 is TGTGCCAGTAGCCCGACAGGATTTAACTATGGCTACACCTTC.

The chain carries TRBV29-1 and TRBJ2-1, with D perhaps matching TRBD1 (8 bases). CDR1 is SQVTM and CDR2 is ANQGSEA in the germline V gene. Trimming left V 7 bases short and J 3 bases short, with 13 bases between. The CDR3 length is 13 residues. The CDR3 spells CSATGGVYNEQFF. CDR3 nucleotides: TGCAGCGCTACAGGGGGGGTCTACAATGAGCAGTTCTTC.

The chain combines TRBV6-1 with TRBJ2-1; D may be TRBD1 (6 bases). The V gene lost 3 bases and the J gene lost 9 bases, with 18 bases spanning the gap. This CDR3 spans 15 amino acids. Germline V gene sequence: CDR1 MNHNS, CDR2 SASEGT. Here the CDR3 DNA reads TGTGCCAGCAGTGAGGATCTCCACAGGGACGCTGAGCAGTTCTTC. Translated: CASSEDLHRDAEQFF.

This clone was picked up one time. The V call is TRBV3-1 (or the pseudogene TRBV3-2), the J call TRBJ1-1; 10 nucleotides line up with TRBD1. V shed 8 bases, J shed 3 bases, and the junction held 6 bases outside the gene matches. Germline values: CDR1 LGHDT, CDR2 YNNKEL (reference sequence). The CDR3 has 14 amino acids. The CDR3 DNA is TGTGCCAGCGGATCCGGGACAGGGGACACTGAAGCTTTCTTT. Encoded protein: CASGSGTGDTEAFF.

V gene TRBV12-5 combines with J gene TRBJ2-3, with no clear D. The ends were cut back, 0 bases at V and 6 bases at J, with 7 bases in the middle. This CDR3 contains 13 residues. The V gene's germline CDR1 is LGHNT and CDR2 FRNRAP. Written as DNA, the CDR3 is TGTGCTAGTGGTTTGGTCCCTATGGATACGCAGTATTTT. It is translated as CASGLVPMDTQYF.

This rearrangement joins TRBV6-5 to TRBJ1-2; maybe TRBD1 (6 bases). V lost 1 base and J 1 base, leaving 10 bases between the germline ends. The germline gives CDR1 MNHEY, CDR2 SVGAGI. CDR3 length: 15 amino acids. The CDR3 spells CASSYYQGNNYGYTF. For the CDR3, the DNA is TGTGCCAGCAGTTACTACCAGGGGAATAACTATGGCTACACCTTC.

With regard to this clone: Additional DNA sequences in this sample encode the identical CDR3. The chain is built from TRBV18 and TRBJ1-1; TRBD1 agrees at 7 bases. CDR1 KGHSH and CDR2 LQKENI come from the germline V gene. V lost 3 bases to trimming and J lost 3 bases; unmatched junction nucleotides: 1. The CDR3 contains 13 residues. CDR3 sequence (DNA): TGTGCCAGCTCACCTACAGGGGACACTGAAGCTTTCTTT. Amino acids: CASSPTGDTEAFF.

This clone was seen a single time. This chain joins TRBV5-4 and TRBJ1-2; TRBD1 aligns across 10 bases. V was clipped by 4 bases and J by 4 bases; unmatched bases: 7. CDR1 SGHNT and CDR2 YYREEE come from the germline V gene (reference sequence). This CDR3 has 15 residues. The CDR3 spells CASSVSGTGVYGYTF. In DNA form, the CDR3 reads TGTGCCAGCAGCGTATCCGGGACAGGGGTCTATGGCTACACCTTC.

This clone was seen just once. The V call is TRBV5-1, the J call TRBJ1-4; TRBD1 matches 9 bases. This CDR3 comprises 14 residues. CDR1 and CDR2 from the germline V gene are SGHRS and YFSETQ. With 4 bases clipped from V and 8 bases from J, the junction kept 6 bases outside the gene matches. CDR3 loop: CASSEDRGKEKLFF. As DNA, the CDR3 is TGCGCCAGCAGCGAAGACAGGGGGAAGGAAAAACTGTTTTTT.